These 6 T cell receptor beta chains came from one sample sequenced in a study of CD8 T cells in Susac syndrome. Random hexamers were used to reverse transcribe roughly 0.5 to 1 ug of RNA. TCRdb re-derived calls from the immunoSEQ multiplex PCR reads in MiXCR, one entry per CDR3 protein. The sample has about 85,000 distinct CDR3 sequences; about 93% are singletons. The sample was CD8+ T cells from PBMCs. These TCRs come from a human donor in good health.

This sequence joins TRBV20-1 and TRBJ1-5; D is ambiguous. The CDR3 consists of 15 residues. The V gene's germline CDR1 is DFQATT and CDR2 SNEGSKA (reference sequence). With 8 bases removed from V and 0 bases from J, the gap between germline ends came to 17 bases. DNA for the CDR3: TGCAGTTCCCTCGCCCCCCAGGATAGCAATCAGCCCCAGCATTTT. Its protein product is CSSLAPQDSNQPQHF.

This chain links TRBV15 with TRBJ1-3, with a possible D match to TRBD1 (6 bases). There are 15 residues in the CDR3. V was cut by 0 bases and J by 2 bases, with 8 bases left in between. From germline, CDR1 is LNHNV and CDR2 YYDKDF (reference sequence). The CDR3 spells CATSRDRGPGNTIYF. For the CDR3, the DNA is TGTGCCACCAGCAGAGATCGGGGGCCTGGAAACACCATATATTTT.

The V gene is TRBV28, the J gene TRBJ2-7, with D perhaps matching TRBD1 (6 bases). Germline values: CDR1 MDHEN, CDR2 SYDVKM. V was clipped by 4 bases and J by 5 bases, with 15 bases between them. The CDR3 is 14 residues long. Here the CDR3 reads CASSSQTGRDEQYV. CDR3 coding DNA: TGTGCCAGCAGTTCCCAGACAGGACGAGACGAGCAGTACGTC.

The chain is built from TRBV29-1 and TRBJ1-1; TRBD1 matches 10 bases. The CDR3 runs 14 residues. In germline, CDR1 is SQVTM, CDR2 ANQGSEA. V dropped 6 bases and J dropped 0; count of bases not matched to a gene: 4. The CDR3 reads CSVGQGIMNTEAFF. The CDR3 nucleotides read TGCAGCGTGGGACAGGGGATTATGAACACTGAAGCTTTCTTT.

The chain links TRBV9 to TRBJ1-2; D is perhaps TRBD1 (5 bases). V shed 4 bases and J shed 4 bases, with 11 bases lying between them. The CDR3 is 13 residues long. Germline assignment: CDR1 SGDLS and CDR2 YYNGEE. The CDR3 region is CASSPGGGYGYTF. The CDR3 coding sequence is TGTGCCAGCAGCCCCGGTGGGGGCTATGGCTACACCTTC.

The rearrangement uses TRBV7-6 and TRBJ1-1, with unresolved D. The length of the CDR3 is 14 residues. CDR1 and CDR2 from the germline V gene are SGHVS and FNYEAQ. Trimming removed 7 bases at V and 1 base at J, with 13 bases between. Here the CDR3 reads CASTPTGENTEAFF. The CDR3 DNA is TGTGCCAGCACACCGACCGGGGAGAACACTGAAGCTTTCTTT.